The T cell receptor (beta chain) described here comes from a study of blood T cell repertoires in COVID-19. The overall study: Donors in the United States, Italy and Spain gave samples during acute or convalescent COVID-19. Sample material is recorded as cDNA or gDNA derived from T cells, B-cell-depleted T cells, or PBMCs.

Original methodology: How many nucleated cells were present was estimated from reference gene primer amplification. This table comes from immunoSEQ multiplex PCR, and its TCRdb copy is limited to in-frame clones, with some not included. That table furnishes V, J and clone size, whereas the DNA furnished D and trimming. The sample lists about 220,000 clones, 75% to 90% seen once, with about 5% in the top ten. This CDR3 spans 14 amino acids. Germline V gene data show CDR1 as ENHRY and CDR2 as SYGVKD. With V trimmed by 6 bases and J by 5 bases, 6 bases remained unmatched. The sequenced material came from peripheral blood. This TCR derives from a human donor in a cohort sampled during active COVID-19. The V gene is TRBV10-3, the J gene TRBJ2-5, with 10 nucleotides matching TRBD1. The CDR3 sequence: CAISATGGAETQYF. CDR3 DNA sequence: TGTGCCATCAGCGCGACAGGGGGCGCGGAGACCCAGTACTTC.